This entry describes one TCR beta chain. This sample is part of a study of CD8 T cells in Susac syndrome. Germline loops: CDR1 LGHNA, CDR2 YSLEER. The CDR3 consists of 14 residues. Germline trimming cut 5 bases from V and 5 bases from J; bases unmatched to any gene: 6. The RNA input was about 0.5 to 1 ug, and it was reverse transcribed with random hexamers. Amplification of the TCR beta CDR3 was carried out by immunoSEQ multiplex PCR, which spanned a total of 54 Vbeta and 13 Jbeta segments. MiXCR was run by TCRdb on the immunoSEQ multiplex PCR reads, yielding one entry per CDR3 protein. The sample shows more than 110,000 distinct CDR3 sequences, approximately 93% of them seen only once.

Sequencing input: CD8+ T cells from PBMCs. This chain joins TRBV4-3 and TRBJ2-1; 7 bases are shared with TRBD2. The TCR originated in a human donor in good health. The CDR3 coding sequence is TGCGCCAGCAGCAGACTAGCTTCCGACAATGAGCAGTTCTTC. Amino acid sequence: CASSRLASDNEQFF.